The clone carrying this TCR beta chain was observed a single time. Antigen specificity is unknown. One base away lies a much larger clone, so this may be a sequencing read error. Semi-nested PCR with Nested Universal Primer A followed constant-region reverse priming of full-length variable regions. TCRdb independently ran MiXCR on the 5' RACE reads; one entry per CDR3 protein. The sample yields 32,000 or so distinct CDR3 sequences, approximately 30% seen once. Treg sorting used a CD4+CD25+CD127-/low gate. Study-wide results and limits: Greatest tumor Treg TCR overlap was with tumor naive CD4+ cells. Tumor memory CD4+ T cell TCR gene usage was found to cluster with blood and lymph node memory CD4+ cells and with lymph node naive CD4+ cells.

The CDR3 totals 14 residues. CDR1 is SGHTA, CDR2 FQGTGA, per germline. Input material: tumor-infiltrating Tregs sorted from the breast tumor. This receptor was taken from a female donor with breast cancer. This chain uses TRBV7-3 with TRBJ2-2; D perhaps matches TRBD1 (5 bases). This chain's CDR3 is CANSLSRVSGELFF. The CDR3, as DNA: TGTGCCAACAGCTTATCCAGGGTTTCGGGGGAGCTGTTTTTT.